Listed below are T cell receptor beta chains from one sample, sequenced in a study of T-cell reconstitution after alpha-beta-depleted transplantation in children. TCRdb passed the PCR reads through MiXCR, listing each CDR3 protein once. The sample holds around 300,000 distinct CDR3 sequences, 10% seen once. Sequencing was performed on PBMCs, taken before TCRalphabeta/CD19-depleted stem cell transplant. The receptors here all came from a boy younger than two with acute myeloid leukemia, due to receive a stem cell transplant. Both conserved end residues are part of each CDR3. The order of the fields is J gene, clone size, V gene, D gene, CDR3 length, CDR3 DNA, CDR3 protein. D genes are given only for firm matches. Only part of the rows carry a size: once, few, many, or a class if the clone is expanded.

j_call: TRBJ2-2
clone_size: many
v_call: TRBV9
d_call: .
cdr3_length: 12
cdr3_nt: TGTGCCAGCGGCGGCCGTCGTCCTGAGCTGTTTTTT
cdr3_aa: CASGGRRPELFF

j_call: TRBJ2-1
clone_size: many
v_call: TRBV24-1
d_call: TRBD2
cdr3_length: 18
cdr3_nt: TGTGCCACCAGTTCTCTCGGGAGTAGCGGGAGGCTGGGCAATGAGCAGTTCTTC
cdr3_aa: CATSSLGSSGRLGNEQFF

j_call: TRBJ2-6
clone_size: many
v_call: TRBV28
d_call: .
cdr3_length: 13
cdr3_nt: TGTGCCAGCAGTTTAGGACAGTACAACGTCCTGACTTTC
cdr3_aa: CASSLGQYNVLTF

j_call: TRBJ1-4
clone_size: many
v_call: TRBV7-2
d_call: .
cdr3_length: 15
cdr3_nt: TGTGCCAGCAGCTTAGTCCGTTCAGCGGGTGAAAAACTGTTTTTT
cdr3_aa: CASSLVRSAGEKLFF

j_call: TRBJ2-7
clone_size: many
v_call: TRBV6-5
d_call: .
cdr3_length: 14
cdr3_nt: TGTGCCAGCAGTTCACAGGGAATGGCCTACGAGCAGTACTTC
cdr3_aa: CASSSQGMAYEQYF

j_call: TRBJ2-7
clone_size: many
v_call: TRBV7-9
d_call: TRBD1
cdr3_length: 16
cdr3_nt: TGTGCCAGCAGCTCCTCTATGGACAGGGGCGCCTACGAGCAGTACTTC
cdr3_aa: CASSSSMDRGAYEQYF

j_call: TRBJ1-2
clone_size: .
v_call: TRBV4-1
d_call: .
cdr3_length: 15
cdr3_nt: TGCGCCAGCAGCCAAGCCCCTCGGGGGGCCGGTGGCTACACCTTC
cdr3_aa: CASSQAPRGAGGYTF

j_call: TRBJ1-1
clone_size: many
v_call: TRBV5-1
d_call: .
cdr3_length: 14
cdr3_nt: TGCGCCAGCAGCTTGTGGGGTCGAAAAACTGAAGCTTTCTTT
cdr3_aa: CASSLWGRKTEAFF

j_call: TRBJ1-2
clone_size: many
v_call: TRBV12-3/TRBV12-4
d_call: TRBD1
cdr3_length: 13
cdr3_nt: TGTGCCAGCAGTTTAAGACAGGGCAGTGGCTACACCTTC
cdr3_aa: CASSLRQGSGYTF

j_call: TRBJ2-1
clone_size: .
v_call: TRBV11-2
d_call: .
cdr3_length: 14
cdr3_nt: TGTGCCAGCAGCTTAGAACAGGGTGTCGATGAGCAGTTCTTC
cdr3_aa: CASSLEQGVDEQFF

j_call: TRBJ2-7
clone_size: .
v_call: TRBV4-3
d_call: .
cdr3_length: 18
cdr3_nt: TGCGCCAGCAGCCAAGATTGGGAATTTGGCAGGGGAGAGTACGAGCAGTACTTC
cdr3_aa: CASSQDWEFGRGEYEQYF

j_call: TRBJ1-6
clone_size: many
v_call: TRBV7-2
d_call: .
cdr3_length: 14
cdr3_nt: TGTGCCAGCAGCTTAGCGGGACATAATTCACCCCTCCACTTT
cdr3_aa: CASSLAGHNSPLHF

j_call: TRBJ2-7
clone_size: many
v_call: TRBV29-1
d_call: .
cdr3_length: 13
cdr3_nt: TGCAGCGTTACTGGACGGAACTCCTACGAGCAGTACTTC
cdr3_aa: CSVTGRNSYEQYF

j_call: TRBJ2-3
clone_size: many
v_call: TRBV20-1
d_call: TRBD1
cdr3_length: 15
cdr3_nt: TGCAGTGCTGAACCGGGACAGGGGCGGACAGATACGCAGTATTTT
cdr3_aa: CSAEPGQGRTDTQYF

j_call: TRBJ2-1
clone_size: many
v_call: TRBV6-1
d_call: TRBD1
cdr3_length: 15
cdr3_nt: TGTGCCAGCAGTAGAGCAGGACAGGGACGCAATGAGCAGTTCTTC
cdr3_aa: CASSRAGQGRNEQFF

j_call: TRBJ2-3
clone_size: many
v_call: TRBV3-1
d_call: .
cdr3_length: 15
cdr3_nt: TGTGCCAGCAGCCGTACACTCTTGAGCACAGATACGCAGTATTTT
cdr3_aa: CASSRTLLSTDTQYF

j_call: TRBJ1-6
clone_size: many
v_call: TRBV7-9
d_call: .
cdr3_length: 16
cdr3_nt: TGTGCCAGCAGCCCCCCCGTAAGCGCCTATAATTCACCCCTCCACTTT
cdr3_aa: CASSPPVSAYNSPLHF

j_call: TRBJ1-3
clone_size: many
v_call: TRBV9
d_call: .
cdr3_length: 13
cdr3_nt: TGTGCCAGCAGCGTAGATTATGATAACACCATATATTTT
cdr3_aa: CASSVDYDNTIYF

j_call: TRBJ2-1
clone_size: many
v_call: TRBV24-1
d_call: TRBD2
cdr3_length: 14
cdr3_nt: TGTGCCACCAGTAAACTAGCGGGGGGGCATGAGCAGTTCTTC
cdr3_aa: CATSKLAGGHEQFF

j_call: TRBJ2-5
clone_size: .
v_call: TRBV15
d_call: .
cdr3_length: 14
cdr3_nt: TGTGCCACCAGCTTCGGGGCCTTCCAAGAGACCCAGTACTTC
cdr3_aa: CATSFGAFQETQYF

j_call: TRBJ1-1
clone_size: many
v_call: TRBV5-4
d_call: .
cdr3_length: 13
cdr3_nt: TGTGCCAGCAGCTCTCCTCAGGGCACTGAAGCTTTCTTT
cdr3_aa: CASSSPQGTEAFF

j_call: TRBJ2-2
clone_size: many
v_call: TRBV7-7
d_call: TRBD1
cdr3_length: 13
cdr3_nt: TGTGCCAGCGGACAGGGAGCCACCGGGGAGCTGTTTTTT
cdr3_aa: CASGQGATGELFF

j_call: TRBJ2-7
clone_size: many
v_call: TRBV29-1
d_call: TRBD2
cdr3_length: 16
cdr3_nt: TGCAGCGTTTCCGGGACTAGCGGAGGGCTCATATACGAGCAGTACTTC
cdr3_aa: CSVSGTSGGLIYEQYF

j_call: TRBJ2-7
clone_size: many
v_call: TRBV29-1
d_call: .
cdr3_length: 15
cdr3_nt: TGCAGCGTTGATGGGCTTGCCGGTCACTCCTACGAGCAGTACTTC
cdr3_aa: CSVDGLAGHSYEQYF

j_call: TRBJ2-5
clone_size: many
v_call: TRBV4-3
d_call: .
cdr3_length: 17
cdr3_nt: TGCGCCAGCAGCCAAGGATTAACAGGTGGAGCCCAAGAGACCCAGTACTTC
cdr3_aa: CASSQGLTGGAQETQYF

j_call: TRBJ1-1
clone_size: .
v_call: TRBV10-3
d_call: .
cdr3_length: 16
cdr3_nt: TGTGCCATCAGTGAAAATGGCGGGGGGCTACGAACTGAAGCTTTCTTT
cdr3_aa: CAISENGGGLRTEAFF

j_call: TRBJ2-1
clone_size: many
v_call: TRBV7-9
d_call: TRBD2
cdr3_length: 18
cdr3_nt: TGTGCCAGCAGCTCGTCGACTAGCGGGCGTTCCTCCTACAATGAGCAGTTCTTC
cdr3_aa: CASSSSTSGRSSYNEQFF

j_call: TRBJ2-2
clone_size: many
v_call: TRBV12-3/TRBV12-4
d_call: .
cdr3_length: 15
cdr3_nt: TGTGCCAGCAGTTTCCAGAACGCGAACACCGGGGAGCTGTTTTTT
cdr3_aa: CASSFQNANTGELFF

j_call: TRBJ2-7
clone_size: many
v_call: TRBV10-3
d_call: .
cdr3_length: 13
cdr3_nt: TGTGCCATCGCTAGGGGGGACCTTGGCGAGCAGTACTTC
cdr3_aa: CAIARGDLGEQYF

j_call: TRBJ2-7
clone_size: .
v_call: TRBV28
d_call: .
cdr3_length: 14
cdr3_nt: TGTGCCAGCAGTCCGACCCTGGACTATCTCGAGCAGTACTTC
cdr3_aa: CASSPTLDYLEQYF

j_call: TRBJ2-1
clone_size: many
v_call: TRBV20-1
d_call: .
cdr3_length: 15
cdr3_nt: TGCAGTGGTAGATCGCTGCAGGGATTATACAATGAGCAGTTCTTC
cdr3_aa: CSGRSLQGLYNEQFF

j_call: TRBJ1-2
clone_size: many
v_call: TRBV7-9
d_call: .
cdr3_length: 13
cdr3_nt: TGTGCCAGCAGCTCCGCGGCTGCCTATGGCTACACCTTC
cdr3_aa: CASSSAAAYGYTF

j_call: TRBJ2-5
clone_size: .
v_call: TRBV6-5
d_call: TRBD1
cdr3_length: 15
cdr3_nt: TGTGCCAGCAGTTACTTAGGACAGGGGGTTGAGACCCAGTACTTC
cdr3_aa: CASSYLGQGVETQYF

j_call: TRBJ2-7
clone_size: many
v_call: TRBV12-3/TRBV12-4
d_call: .
cdr3_length: 14
cdr3_nt: TGTGCCAGCGGTCCTACCAGGGGCAACTACGAGCAGTACTTC
cdr3_aa: CASGPTRGNYEQYF

j_call: TRBJ2-7
clone_size: many
v_call: TRBV12-3/TRBV12-4
d_call: TRBD1
cdr3_length: 16
cdr3_nt: TGTGCCAGCAGTCCTAACAGGGGGCGACTTGACTACGAGCAGTACTTC
cdr3_aa: CASSPNRGRLDYEQYF

j_call: TRBJ2-1
clone_size: many
v_call: TRBV9
d_call: TRBD2
cdr3_length: 18
cdr3_nt: TGTGCCAGCAGCGTAGGACTAGCGGGGGGGTCGCGCTACAATGAGCAGTTCTTC
cdr3_aa: CASSVGLAGGSRYNEQFF

j_call: TRBJ2-5
clone_size: .
v_call: TRBV5-1
d_call: .
cdr3_length: 13
cdr3_nt: TGCGCCAGCAGCCCCCGGACACAAGGGACCCAGTACTTC
cdr3_aa: CASSPRTQGTQYF